The 29 T cell receptor beta chains reported below all come from one sample, sequenced in a study of blood T cell repertoires in COVID-19. Profiling relied on immunoSEQ multiplex PCR, and the TCRdb table lists in-frame clones only, not all of them. The sample lists nearly 300,000 clones; under 90% were seen once. The specimen sequenced was PBMCs or T cells enriched from blood (not recorded which). Receptor source: a woman aged 45 to 65 who had been exposed to COVID-19.

This clone came up once. The V and J genes are TRBV11-1 and TRBJ1-2; D call uncertain. Germline V gene sequence: CDR1 SGHAT, CDR2 FQDESV (reference sequence). This CDR3 has 16 amino acids. Trimming left V 3 bases short and J 10 bases short, with 24 bases between. The chain's CDR3 is CASSFQAGSWSGDYTF. The CDR3 coding sequence is TGTGCCAGCAGCTTCCAAGCGGGGAGTTGGAGTGGTGACTACACCTTC. Drawing the rest from reference TRBV11-1 and TRBJ1-2, the complete variable domain is EAEVAQSPRYKITEKSQAVAFWCDPISGHATLYWYRQILGQGPELLVQFQDESVVDDSQLPKDRFSAERLKGVDSTLKIQPAELGDSAMYLCASSFQAGSWSGDYTFGSGTRLTVV.

This chain joins TRBV25-1 and TRBJ2-1; 10 bases agree with TRBD2. The CDR3 loop spans 16 amino acids. The J segment lost 4 bases and the V segment lost 6 bases, leaving 9 bases of the junction unmatched. Germline values: CDR1 MGHDK, CDR2 SYGVNS. The CDR3 DNA reads TGTGCCAGCAGCCAGGTGAAACTAGCGGGGTACAATGAGCAGTTCTTC. Protein: CASSQVKLAGYNEQFF.

This rearrangement joins TRBV6-5 to TRBJ1-3; D ambiguous. The length of the CDR3 is 13 residues. Looked up from germline, CDR1 is MNHEY and CDR2 is SVGAGI. V lost 6 bases to trimming and J lost 1 base, with 7 bases between them. The CDR3 loop is CASRESSGNTIYF. The CDR3 DNA reads as TGTGCCAGCAGGGAGTCTTCTGGAAACACCATATATTTT.

This sequence joins TRBV27 and TRBJ1-4; D perhaps matches TRBD1 (5 bases). Germline assignment: CDR1 MNHEY and CDR2 SMNVEV (reference sequence). The CDR3 consists of 14 residues. Trimming removed 6 bases at V and 2 bases at J, with 10 bases between. The chain's CDR3 is CASRRGLTNEKLFF. Here the CDR3 DNA reads TGTGCCAGCAGGCGGGGGTTGACTAATGAAAAACTGTTTTTT.

V gene TRBV5-1 combines with J gene TRBJ2-5; 7 bases are a match to TRBD1. The V and J ends lost 4 bases and 4 bases, in that order; junction bases with no gene match: 7. CDR1 is SGHRS and CDR2 is YFSETQ in the germline V gene. The CDR3 is 14 amino acids. CDR3 bases: TGCGCCAGCAGCCGGGGACAGTCTCGAGAGACCCAGTACTTC. Translated: CASSRGQSRETQYF.

This clone showed up just once. The sample holds other DNA sequences that translate to the same CDR3. This chain uses TRBV2 with TRBJ2-1, with D unresolved. This CDR3 is 14 amino acids long. CDR1 and CDR2 (germline): SNHLY, FYNNEI. Trimming stripped 2 bases from V and 1 base from J, with 6 bases between. CDR3 DNA sequence: TGTGCCAGCAGTGAACTACGGTCCTACAATGAGCAGTTCTTC. Translation: CASSELRSYNEQFF.

The chain is built from TRBV19 and TRBJ1-5, with TRBD1 matching over 11 bases. Germline CDR1 and CDR2: LNHDA and SQIVND (reference sequence). The J segment lost 2 bases and the V segment lost 8 bases, leaving 8 bases of the junction unmatched. The CDR3 totals 16 residues. The CDR3 loop is CASGRTGGSGNQPQHF. In DNA form, the CDR3 reads TGTGCCAGTGGACGGACAGGGGGCTCTGGCAATCAGCCCCAGCATTTT.

The chain couples TRBV5-1 to TRBJ2-7, with a tentative D call TRBD1 (5 bases). This CDR3 contains 15 residues. V lost 1 base, J lost 2 bases, and 13 bases lay in between. The germline gives CDR1 SGHRS, CDR2 YFSETQ. The CDR3 DNA reads as TGCGCCAGCAGCTTGTCGCCAGGGTATACCTACGAGCAGTACTTC. Its translation is CASSLSPGYTYEQYF.

V and J are TRBV14 and TRBJ1-4, with a weak D call TRBD1 (5 bases). From germline, CDR1 is SGHDN and CDR2 FVKESK. The CDR3 length is 14 residues. V lost 4 bases to trimming and J lost 10 bases, with 16 bases between them. The CDR3, as DNA: TGTGCCAGCAGCCCCGGAGGGGTGCGTCGAAAACTGTTTTTT. This codes for CASSPGGVRRKLFF.

The rearrangement links TRBV19 to TRBJ2-3; 7 nucleotides match TRBD2. J lost 0 bases, V lost 3 bases, and 9 bases had no gene match. The CDR3 has 17 residues. Germline CDR1 reads LNHDA; CDR2 reads SQIVND (reference sequence). CDR3 nucleotide sequence: TGTGCCAGTAGTATGACTACCGGGAGGACTAGCACAGATACGCAGTATTTT. Residues: CASSMTTGRTSTDTQYF.

This chain joins TRBV15 and TRBJ2-7, with 7 bases aligning to TRBD1. From germline, CDR1 is LNHNV and CDR2 YYDKDF (reference sequence). J gave up 3 bases and V 1 base, and 12 bases lay outside the gene matches. There are 17 residues in the CDR3. This chain's CDR3 is CATSRGHTGATGYEQYF. The CDR3 DNA is TGTGCCACCAGCAGAGGGCATACAGGGGCAACCGGCTACGAGCAGTACTTC.

The gene calls are TRBV24-1 and TRBJ2-1; 12 nucleotides agree with TRBD2. This CDR3 has 19 amino acids. Germline V gene lookup returns CDR1 KGHDR and CDR2 SFDVKD. The V segment lost 3 bases and the J segment 4 bases; nucleotides outside the gene matches: 12. CDR3 amino acids: CATSDTVLGLAGRYNEQFF. DNA of the CDR3: TGTGCCACCAGTGATACCGTACTCGGACTAGCGGGGAGGTACAATGAGCAGTTCTTC.

The rearrangement joins TRBV5-4 to TRBJ2-5; D possibly corresponds to TRBD1 (6 bases). Germline V CDR1 and CDR2: SGHNT, YYREEE (reference sequence). The CDR3 covers 14 residues. V was clipped by 3 bases and J by 1 base, with 10 bases between them. CDR3 region: CASSSLDSQETQYF. The CDR3 DNA reads TGTGCCAGCAGCTCCTTGGACAGCCAAGAGACCCAGTACTTC.

The chain is built from TRBV7-9 and TRBJ1-2, with unresolved D. The CDR3 has 11 residues. The V gene's germline CDR1 is SEHNR and CDR2 FQNEAQ (reference sequence). V shed 4 bases and J shed 7 bases, with 7 bases lying between them. The CDR3 reads CASSSVGGYTF. In nucleotides, the CDR3 is TGTGCCAGCAGCTCAGTTGGTGGCTACACCTTC.

The V and J genes are TRBV29-1 and TRBJ1-3; D is possibly TRBD1 (6 bases). The CDR3 is 12 amino acids. V gave up 7 bases and J gave up 2 bases, with 9 bases separating them. Per germline, CDR1 SQVTM and CDR2 ANQGSEA. The CDR3 sequence: CSGRTAGNTIYF. The CDR3 bases are TGCAGCGGAAGGACAGCTGGAAACACCATATATTTT.

The chain employs TRBV6-5 and TRBJ2-1; TRBD2 matches 10 bases. This CDR3 has 15 amino acids. Germline-derived CDR1 and CDR2 are MNHEY and SVGAGI. The trim removed 5 bases at V and 6 bases at J, leaving 7 bases unmatched. CDR3 in amino acids: CASSRLAGPLNEQFF. CDR3 sequence (DNA): TGTGCCAGCAGTAGACTAGCGGGCCCCCTCAATGAGCAGTTCTTC.

This clone was found a few times. The chain is built from TRBV28 and TRBJ1-6; D is uncertain. This CDR3 is 14 amino acids long. Trimming left V 1 base short and J 14 bases short, with 15 bases between. CDR1 MDHEN and CDR2 SYDVKM come from the germline V gene. The CDR3 region is CASSLYQVLGSLHF. In DNA form, the CDR3 reads TGTGCCAGCAGTTTATACCAGGTCCTCGGATCCCTCCACTTT.

This clone appeared a single time. The J gene is TRBJ1-1, the V gene TRBV9; D gene uncertain. V lost 0 bases to trimming and J lost 4 bases, with 7 bases between them. The germline V gene encodes CDR1 SGDLS and CDR2 YYNGEE. This CDR3 contains 13 residues. The CDR3 region is CASSVEEFTEAFF. The CDR3 nucleotides are TGTGCCAGCAGCGTAGAGGAGTTCACTGAAGCTTTCTTT.

The rearrangement joins TRBV6-5 to TRBJ2-7, with TRBD2 as a possible D gene (6 bases). Germline V lookup: CDR1 MNHEY, CDR2 SVGAGI. Trimming left V 4 bases short and J 1 base short, with 14 bases between. CDR3 length equals 15 residues. In DNA form, the CDR3 reads TGTGCCAGCAGTTTTTGGCAGGGAGGTTCCTACGAGCAGTACTTC. Encoded protein: CASSFWQGGSYEQYF.

The genes are TRBV19 and TRBJ1-1; weak D call: TRBD1 (5 bases). The CDR3 has 14 residues. Trimming pared 7 bases from V and 2 bases from J, leaving 14 bases between. Germline V CDR1 and CDR2: LNHDA, SQIVND (reference sequence). CDR3 residues: CASTGGVVNTEAFF. In DNA form, the CDR3 reads TGTGCCAGTACCGGGGGGGTCGTTAACACTGAAGCTTTCTTT.

This clone showed up just once. This chain joins TRBV28 and TRBJ2-3; 11 bases are shared with TRBD2. The CDR3 covers 15 residues. Unmatched junction bases numbered 4, after V lost 5 bases and J lost 3 bases. Germline V CDR1 and CDR2: MDHEN, SYDVKM. The CDR3 coding sequence is TGTGCCAGCAGTACCACTAGCGGGGGAACAGATACGCAGTATTTT. Translated: CASSTTSGGTDTQYF.

The chain recombines TRBV29-1 with TRBJ2-5, with unresolved D. The CDR3 has 11 residues. The V end was cut by 6 bases, the J end by 5 bases, with 10 bases between. Germline assignment: CDR1 SQVTM and CDR2 ANQGSEA. The CDR3 loop reads CSVSYGETQYF. The CDR3 DNA is TGCAGCGTCTCGTACGGGGAGACCCAGTACTTC.

The CDR3 coding sequence is TGTGCCAGCAGACAGGACAGCCCCTCCTACAATGAGCAGTTCTTC. Residues: CASRQDSPSYNEQFF. The chain recombines TRBV2 with TRBJ2-1, with D possibly being TRBD1 (6 bases). Trimming took 6 bases from V and 0 from J, leaving 12 bases between them. CDR1 and CDR2 (germline): SNHLY, FYNNEI. CDR3 size: 15 residues.

Turning to this clone: An end of the junction differs from the germline gene, which may be a read error. V gene TRBV28 combines with J gene TRBJ1-3, with a tentative D call TRBD1 (5 bases). Germline V gene data show CDR1 as MDHEN and CDR2 as SYDVKM. The CDR3 runs 16 residues. Here the CDR3 reads CATSLGAAISGNTIYF. The DNA for the CDR3 is TGTGCCACCAGTTTAGGGGCCGCCATCTCTGGAAACACCATATATTTT. The full variable domain, in which reference TRBV28 and TRBJ1-3 provide the parts outside the CDR3, is DVKVTQSSRYLVKRTGEKVFLECVQDMDHENMFWYRQDPGLGLRLIYFSYDVKMKEKGDIPEGYSVSREKKERFSLILESASTNQTSMYLCATSLGAAISGNTIYFGEGSWLTVV.

The chain joins TRBV5-1 to TRBJ2-3; 14 bases agree with TRBD2. The CDR3 is made up of 14 amino acids. In germline, CDR1 is SGHRS, CDR2 YFSETQ. The trim removed 4 bases at V and 11 bases at J, leaving 6 bases unmatched. The CDR3 region is CASSPGTSGGEQYF. The CDR3, as DNA: TGCGCCAGCAGCCCTGGGACTAGCGGGGGTGAGCAGTATTTT.

J is TRBJ1-2 and V is TRBV18; the D gene is possibly TRBD1 (6 bases). This CDR3 is built from 16 residues. The germline V gene has CDR1 KGHSH and CDR2 LQKENI. The V gene lost 3 bases and the J gene lost 0 bases, with 14 bases spanning the gap. In DNA, the CDR3 is TGTGCCAGCTCACCTTCCGTGGGGGCTACTAACTATGGCTACACCTTC. This sequence encodes CASSPSVGATNYGYTF.

The sample holds a few counts of this clone. This chain links TRBV6-5 with TRBJ1-3; D may be TRBD1 (6 bases). The CDR3 spans 15 residues. CDR1 and CDR2 (germline): MNHEY, SVGAGI. V shed 4 bases and J shed 2 bases, with 12 bases lying between them. CDR3 loop: CASSSHTGPGNTIYF. In DNA form, the CDR3 reads TGTGCCAGCAGTTCTCATACAGGGCCTGGAAACACCATATATTTT.

CDR3 in amino acids: CASSQDVWQGEAEAFF. The CDR3 coding sequence is TGTGCCAGCAGCCAAGACGTGTGGCAGGGGGAAGCTGAAGCTTTCTTT. This chain links TRBV3-1 (or the pseudogene TRBV3-2) with TRBJ1-1; the match to TRBD1 covers 7 bases. Losses at the gene ends were 0 bases for V and 6 bases for J; bases not matched to a gene: 10. Germline V CDR1 and CDR2: LGHDT, YNNKEL (reference sequence). The CDR3 runs 16 residues.

The rearrangement uses TRBV2 and TRBJ1-3; D call uncertain. The CDR3 spans 13 residues. The V and J ends lost 5 bases and 0 bases respectively, with 5 bases between them. The germline CDR1 and CDR2 sequences are SNHLY and FYNNEI. The CDR3 DNA reads as TGTGCCAGCAGTCCGGGCTCTGGAAACACCATATATTTT. It translates to CASSPGSGNTIYF.